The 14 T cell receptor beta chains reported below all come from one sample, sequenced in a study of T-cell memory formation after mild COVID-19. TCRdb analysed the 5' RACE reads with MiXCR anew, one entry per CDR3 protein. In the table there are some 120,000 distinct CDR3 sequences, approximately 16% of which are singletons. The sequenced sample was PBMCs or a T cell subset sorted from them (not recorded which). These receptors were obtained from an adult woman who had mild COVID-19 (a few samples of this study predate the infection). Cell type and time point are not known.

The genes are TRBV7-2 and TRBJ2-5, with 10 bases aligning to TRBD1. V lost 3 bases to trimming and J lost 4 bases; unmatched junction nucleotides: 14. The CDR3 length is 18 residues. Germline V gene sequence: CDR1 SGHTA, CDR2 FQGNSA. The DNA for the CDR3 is TGTGCCAGCAGCTTGACCTTTCCGGGACAGGGGTTTGGAGAGACCCAGTACTTC. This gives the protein CASSLTFPGQGFGETQYF.

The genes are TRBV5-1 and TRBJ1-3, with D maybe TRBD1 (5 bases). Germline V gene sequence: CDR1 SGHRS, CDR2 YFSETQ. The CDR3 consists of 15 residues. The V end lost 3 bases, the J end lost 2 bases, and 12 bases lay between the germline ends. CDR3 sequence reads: CASSSSGSTGNTIYF. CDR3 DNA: TGCGCCAGCAGCTCATCAGGGTCCACTGGAAACACCATATATTTT.

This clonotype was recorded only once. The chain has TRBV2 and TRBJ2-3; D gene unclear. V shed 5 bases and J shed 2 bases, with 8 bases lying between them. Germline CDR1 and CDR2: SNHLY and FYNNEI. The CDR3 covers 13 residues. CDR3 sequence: CASSFLPTDTQYF. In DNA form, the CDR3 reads TGTGCCAGCAGTTTCCTCCCCACAGATACGCAGTATTTT.

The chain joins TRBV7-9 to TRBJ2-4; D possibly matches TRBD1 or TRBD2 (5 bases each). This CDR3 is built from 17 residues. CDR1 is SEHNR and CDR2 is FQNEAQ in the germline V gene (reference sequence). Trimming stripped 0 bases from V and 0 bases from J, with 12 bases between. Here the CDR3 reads CASSLAGTRLAKNIQYF. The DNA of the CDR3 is TGTGCCAGCAGCTTAGCGGGGACGCGCCTAGCCAAAAACATTCAGTACTTC.

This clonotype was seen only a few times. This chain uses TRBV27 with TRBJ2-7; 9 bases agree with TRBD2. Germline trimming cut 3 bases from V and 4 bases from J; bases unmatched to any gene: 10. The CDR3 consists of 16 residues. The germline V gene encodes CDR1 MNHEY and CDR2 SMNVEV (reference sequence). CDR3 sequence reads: CASSFGVGGGAYEQYF. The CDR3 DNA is TGTGCCAGCAGTTTCGGCGTGGGCGGGGGGGCGTACGAGCAGTACTTC.

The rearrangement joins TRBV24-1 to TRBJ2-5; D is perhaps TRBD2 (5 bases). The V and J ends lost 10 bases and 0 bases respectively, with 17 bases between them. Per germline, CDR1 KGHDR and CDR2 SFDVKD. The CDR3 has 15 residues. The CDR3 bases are TGTGCCACGGCGGAGGCGGTGGAGTACCAAGAGACCCAGTACTTC. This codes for CATAEAVEYQETQYF.

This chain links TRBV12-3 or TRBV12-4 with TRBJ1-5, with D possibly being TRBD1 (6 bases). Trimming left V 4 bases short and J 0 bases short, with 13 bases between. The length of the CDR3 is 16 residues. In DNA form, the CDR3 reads TGTGCCAGCAGTTCCTTCGGGACATATAGCAATCAGCCCCAGCATTTT. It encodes CASSSFGTYSNQPQHF.

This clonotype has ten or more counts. The CDR3 DNA reads as TGTGCCAGCACTCAGGCTAGCGGTACATATAGTGAGCAGTTCTTC. It specifies CASTQASGTYSEQFF. This chain links TRBV6-5 with TRBJ2-1; 7 positions agree with TRBD2. This CDR3 spans 15 amino acids. Germline trimming cut 7 bases from V and 9 bases from J; bases unmatched to any gene: 15. Per germline, CDR1 MNHEY and CDR2 SVGAGI.

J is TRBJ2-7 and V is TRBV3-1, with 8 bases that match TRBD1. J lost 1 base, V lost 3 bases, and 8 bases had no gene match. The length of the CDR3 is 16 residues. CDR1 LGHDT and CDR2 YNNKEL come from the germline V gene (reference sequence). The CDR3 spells CASSHYRDRLSYEQYF. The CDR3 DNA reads TGTGCCAGCAGCCATTACCGGGACAGGTTATCCTACGAGCAGTACTTC.

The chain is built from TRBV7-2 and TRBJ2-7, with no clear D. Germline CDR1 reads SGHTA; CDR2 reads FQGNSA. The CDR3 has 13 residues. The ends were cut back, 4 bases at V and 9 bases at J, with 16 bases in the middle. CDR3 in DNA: TGTGCCAGCAGCTGGGATCCCTCCTCGGGGCAGTACTTC. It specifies CASSWDPSSGQYF.

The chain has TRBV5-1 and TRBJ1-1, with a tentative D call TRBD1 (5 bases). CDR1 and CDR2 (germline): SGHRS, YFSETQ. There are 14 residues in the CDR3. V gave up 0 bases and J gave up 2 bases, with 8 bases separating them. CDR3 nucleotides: TGCGCCAGCAGCTTGGGGTGGGGCAACACTGAAGCTTTCTTT. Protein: CASSLGWGNTEAFF.

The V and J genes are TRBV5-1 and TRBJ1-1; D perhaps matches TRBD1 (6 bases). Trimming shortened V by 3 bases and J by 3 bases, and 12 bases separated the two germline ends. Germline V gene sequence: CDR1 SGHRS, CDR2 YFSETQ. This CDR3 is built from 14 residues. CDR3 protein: CASSSRGVDTEAFF. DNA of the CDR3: TGCGCCAGCAGCTCGAGGGGGGTGGACACTGAAGCTTTCTTT.

The CDR3 nucleotides read TGTGCCAGCAGCTTAGTCGGACAGAACTACGAGCAGTACTTC. The encoded protein is CASSLVGQNYEQYF. The V and J genes are TRBV7-9 and TRBJ2-7, with D perhaps matching TRBD1 (6 bases). Germline loops: CDR1 SEHNR, CDR2 FQNEAQ (reference sequence). This CDR3 comprises 14 residues. Deletions cut 1 base from V and 3 bases from J, with 10 bases between. The entire variable domain, with the rest obtained from reference TRBV7-9 and TRBJ2-7, is as follows: DTGVSQNPRHKITKRGQNVTFRCDPISEHNRLYWYRQTLGQGPEFLTYFQNEAQLEKSRLLSDRFSAERPKGSFSTLEIQRTEQGDSAMYLCASSLVGQNYEQYFGPGTRLTVT.

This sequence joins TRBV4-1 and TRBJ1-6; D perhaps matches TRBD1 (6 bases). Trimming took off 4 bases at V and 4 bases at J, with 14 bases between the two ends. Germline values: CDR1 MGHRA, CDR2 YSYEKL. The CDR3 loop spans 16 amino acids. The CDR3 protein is CASSPEQGGYNSPLHF. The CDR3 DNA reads TGCGCCAGCAGCCCGGAACAGGGAGGATATAATTCACCCCTCCACTTT.